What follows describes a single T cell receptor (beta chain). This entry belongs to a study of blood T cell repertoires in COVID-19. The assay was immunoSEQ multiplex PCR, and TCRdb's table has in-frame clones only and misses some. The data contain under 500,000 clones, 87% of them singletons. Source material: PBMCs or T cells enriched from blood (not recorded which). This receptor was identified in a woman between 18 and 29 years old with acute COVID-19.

The CDR3 loop reads CASSLTGTGGDHYGYTF. The CDR3 bases are TGCGCCAGCAGCTTAACCGGGACAGGGGGTGATCACTATGGCTACACCTTC. The chain uses TRBV5-1 and TRBJ1-2; 11 bases agree with TRBD1. J gave up 3 bases and V 2 bases, and 9 bases lay outside the gene matches. Germline-derived CDR1 and CDR2 are SGHRS and YFSETQ. This CDR3 has 17 residues.